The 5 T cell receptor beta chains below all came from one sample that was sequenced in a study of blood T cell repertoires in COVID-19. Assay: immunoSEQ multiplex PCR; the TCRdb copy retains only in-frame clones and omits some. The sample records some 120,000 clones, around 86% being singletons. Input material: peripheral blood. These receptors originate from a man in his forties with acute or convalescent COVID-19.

CDR3 loop: CASSLGRSSGANVLTF. The CDR3 DNA is TGTGCCAGCAGCTTGGGTCGGAGCTCTGGGGCCAACGTCCTGACTTTC. The chain uses TRBV5-6 and TRBJ2-6; no clear D gene. The CDR3 spans 16 residues. V lost 0 bases, J lost 0 bases, and 7 bases lay in between. Germline CDR1 SGHDT, CDR2 YYEEEE.

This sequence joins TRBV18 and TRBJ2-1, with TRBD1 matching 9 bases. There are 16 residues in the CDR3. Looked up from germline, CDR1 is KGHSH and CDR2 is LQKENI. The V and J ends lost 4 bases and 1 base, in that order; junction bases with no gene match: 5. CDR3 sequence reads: CASSRRDRGSYNEQFF. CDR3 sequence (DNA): TGTGCCAGCTCACGGAGAGACAGGGGGTCCTACAATGAGCAGTTCTTC. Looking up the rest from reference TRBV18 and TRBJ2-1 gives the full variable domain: NAGVMQNPRHLVRRRGQEARLRCSPMKGHSHVYWYRQLPEEGLKFMVYLQKENIIDESGMPKERFSAEFPKEGPSILRIQQVVRGDSAAYFCASSRRDRGSYNEQFFGPGTRLTVL.

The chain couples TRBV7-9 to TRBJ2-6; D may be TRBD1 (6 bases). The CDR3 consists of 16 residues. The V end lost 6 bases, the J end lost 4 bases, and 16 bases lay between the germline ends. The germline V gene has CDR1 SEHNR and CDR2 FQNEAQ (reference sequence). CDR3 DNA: TGTGCCAGCAGTCCTAAGCCAGGGGTCGGGGCCAACGTCCTGACTTTC. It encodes CASSPKPGVGANVLTF.

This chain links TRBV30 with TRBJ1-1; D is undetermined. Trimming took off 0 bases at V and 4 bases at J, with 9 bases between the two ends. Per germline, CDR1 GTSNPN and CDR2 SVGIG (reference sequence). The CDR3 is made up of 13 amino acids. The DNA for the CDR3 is TGTGCCTGGAGTGTAATGAGGATCACTGAAGCTTTCTTT. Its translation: CAWSVMRITEAFF. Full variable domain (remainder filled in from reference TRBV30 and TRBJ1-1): SQTIHQWPATLVQPVGSPLSLECTVEGTSNPNLYWYRQAAGRGLQLLFYSVGIGQISSEVPQNLSASRPQDRQFILSSKKLLLSDSGFYLCAWSVMRITEAFFGQGTRLTVV.

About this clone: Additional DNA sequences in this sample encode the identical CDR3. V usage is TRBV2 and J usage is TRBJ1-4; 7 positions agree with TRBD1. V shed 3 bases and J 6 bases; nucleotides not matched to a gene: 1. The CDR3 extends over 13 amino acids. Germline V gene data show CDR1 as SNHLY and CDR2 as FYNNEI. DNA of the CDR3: TGTGCCAGCAGTGACGACAGGGATGAAAAACTGTTTTTT. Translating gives CASSDDRDEKLFF. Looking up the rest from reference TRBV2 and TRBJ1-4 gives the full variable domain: EPEVTQTPSHQVTQMGQEVILRCVPISNHLYFYWYRQILGQKVEFLVSFYNNEISEKSEIFDDQFSVERPDGSNFTLKIRSTKLEDSAMYFCASSDDRDEKLFFGSGTQLSVL.